Below, 10 T cell receptor beta chains from the same sample are listed, as sequenced in a study of regulatory T cells in long-lasting Graves disease. The time point: persistent/refractory GD, antithyroid drugs over 5 years with positive TRAb. TCR sequences were obtained from RNA taken from PBMCs. Arm-PCR of CDR3 regions with iRepertoire HTBI primers generated TCR beta libraries. Each CDR3 protein gets one entry after TCRdb re-called the multiplex PCR reads with MiXCR. Of some 420,000 distinct CDR3 sequences listed, roughly 23% are singletons. The material was peripheral blood mononuclear cells (PBMCs), obtained when the disease was refractory, from a patient treated with antithyroid drugs. Receptors originate from a female donor with Graves disease.

The chain links TRBV3-1 to TRBJ1-3; tentative D call: TRBD1 (5 bases). Germline V gene data show CDR1 as LGHDT and CDR2 as YNNKEL (reference sequence). The CDR3 totals 14 residues. V was clipped by 0 bases and J by 4 bases, with 7 bases between them. CDR3 sequence: CASSQDDRGNTIYF. CDR3 DNA sequence: TGTGCCAGCAGCCAAGATGACAGAGGAAACACCATATATTTT.

This clonotype occurred a few times. The CDR3 nucleotides are TGTGCCAGCTATAACGTCGGGACAGGGGAAGGCTACACCTTC. This encodes CASYNVGTGEGYTF. The V call is TRBV6-1, the J call TRBJ1-2; 10 bases line up with TRBD1. Per the germline V gene, CDR1 is MNHNS and CDR2 is SASEGT. The V segment lost 8 bases and the J segment 8 bases; nucleotides outside the gene matches: 11. The CDR3 is 14 residues long.

This clonotype was detected ten times or more. The CDR3, as DNA: TGTGCCAGCAGCCTCGAGGTGGGATCTGGAAACACCATATATTTT. Amino acids: CASSLEVGSGNTIYF. The gene calls are TRBV12-3 or TRBV12-4 and TRBJ1-3; D call uncertain. The CDR3 consists of 15 residues. The germline V and J ends were trimmed by 6 bases and 1 base, with 13 bases remaining between them.

This sequence joins TRBV5-1 and TRBJ2-4, with TRBD1 matching over 7 bases. The germline gives CDR1 SGHRS, CDR2 YFSETQ. The trim removed 0 bases at V and 3 bases at J, leaving 6 bases unmatched. The CDR3 has 16 residues. For the CDR3, the DNA is TGCGCCAGCAGCTTGGACAGGGGAATGGGCAAAAACATTCAGTACTTC. It yields the protein CASSLDRGMGKNIQYF.

In its sample, this clonotype was seen a few times. The rearrangement joins TRBV10-3 to TRBJ2-7, with 10 bases fitting TRBD2. This CDR3 spans 15 amino acids. CDR1 is ENHRY and CDR2 is SYGVKD in the germline V gene. Trimming removed 2 bases from V and 4 bases from J; junction bases left unmatched: 5. The CDR3 reads CAISELASGGYEQYF. Here the CDR3 DNA reads TGTGCCATCAGTGAGCTGGCTAGCGGGGGTTACGAGCAGTACTTC.

This clonotype was seen many times. This chain joins TRBV7-2 and TRBJ1-2; 7 bases map to TRBD1. CDR3 length: 13 amino acids. Germline lookup yields CDR1 SGHTA and CDR2 FQGNSA. J lost 8 bases, V lost 4 bases, and 7 bases had no gene match. The CDR3 loop reads CASSSETGTGYTF. The CDR3 nucleotides are TGTGCCAGCAGCTCAGAGACAGGGACCGGCTACACCTTC.

V gene TRBV7-6 combines with J gene TRBJ1-5; D unresolved. The V gene's germline CDR1 is SGHVS and CDR2 FNYEAQ. V shed 0 bases and J shed 9 bases, with 9 bases lying between them. The CDR3 covers 13 residues. The CDR3 sequence: CASSLAFLGPQHF. In nucleotides, the CDR3 is TGTGCCAGCAGCTTAGCGTTCCTAGGGCCCCAGCATTTT.

This clonotype has a handful of counts. The rearrangement uses TRBV11-2 and TRBJ2-1, with D perhaps matching TRBD1 or TRBD2 (5 bases each). The V end was cut by 1 base, the J end by 3 bases, with 10 bases between. Germline V lookup: CDR1 SGHAT, CDR2 FQNNGV. This CDR3 contains 15 residues. CDR3 sequence reads: CASSLVGTNYNEQFF. In DNA form, the CDR3 reads TGTGCCAGCAGCTTAGTTGGGACCAACTACAATGAGCAGTTCTTC.

This clonotype was picked up a small number of times. The gene calls are TRBV5-6 and TRBJ2-7; D uncertain. The CDR3 contains 14 residues. Germline V CDR1 and CDR2: SGHDT, YYEEEE. V lost 0 bases and J lost 0, with 7 bases in between. The CDR3 region has the DNA TGTGCCAGCAGCTTGGTTTCCAGCTCCTACGAGCAGTACTTC. Amino acid sequence: CASSLVSSSYEQYF.

The table lists this clonotype with many counts. This chain joins TRBV6-2 or TRBV6-3 and TRBJ1-1, with 7 bases identical to TRBD1. The CDR3 is 15 residues long. Unmatched junction bases numbered 11, after V lost 2 bases and J lost 8 bases. From germline, CDR1 is MNHEY and CDR2 SVGEGT. Here the CDR3 DNA reads TGTGCCAGCAGTTACGAGACAGGGCTCACTTCAGAAGCTTTCTTT. As protein: CASSYETGLTSEAFF.